These T cell receptor beta chains were read from a single sample in a study of T cells in Graves' hyperthyroidism and ophthalmopathy. TCRdb passed the multiplex PCR reads through MiXCR, listing each CDR3 protein once. The table includes about 360,000 distinct CDR3 sequences, approximately 15% detected once. The sequenced sample consisted of blood. The receptors here all came from a woman younger than 30 with Graves' hyperthyroidism that later progressed to Graves' ophthalmopathy. Each CDR3 is given with its conserved first and last residue. A D gene is named only where the DNA matches it firmly. The listing skips clone size in some rows; elsewhere it reads once, few, many or a size class.

J: TRBJ2-1; size: many; V: TRBV5-1; D: .; DNA: TGCGCCAGCAGCTTGCAGGACTACTCCTACAATGAGCAGTTCTTC; CDR3: CASSLQDYSYNEQFF
J: TRBJ2-3; size: many; V: TRBV12-3/TRBV12-4; D: .; DNA: TGTGCCAGCAGCCTACTAGGCGGAGTCGGCACAGATACGCAGTATTTT; CDR3: CASSLLGGVGTDTQYF
J: TRBJ2-4; size: few; V: TRBV28; D: .; DNA: TGTGCCAGCAGACCTTTACGGAACAGGGTTGGGCCCAAAAACATTCAGTACTTC; CDR3: CASRPLRNRVGPKNIQYF
J: TRBJ2-7; size: few; V: TRBV28; D: .; DNA: TGTGCCAGCAGTTCATTCGGCGGACTCAGGAGCTCCTACGAGCAGTACTTC; CDR3: CASSSFGGLRSSYEQYF
J: TRBJ1-5; size: many; V: TRBV28; D: .; DNA: TGTGCCAGCAGTGCCGGGAGGCAGCCCCAGCATTTT; CDR3: CASSAGRQPQHF
J: TRBJ2-3; size: many; V: TRBV20-1; D: TRBD2; DNA: TGCAGTGCTAGTCGACTAGCGGGAGGGTTCACAGATACGCAGTATTTT; CDR3: CSASRLAGGFTDTQYF
J: TRBJ1-2; size: few; V: TRBV5-6; D: .; DNA: TGTGCCAGCAGCCGTGGATTGAGAATCGACTATGGCTACACCTTC; CDR3: CASSRGLRIDYGYTF
J: TRBJ2-1; size: .; V: TRBV7-9; D: TRBD2; DNA: TGTGCCAGCAGCCCGGGGGGGGACTTCCCGAAGTTCTTC; CDR3: CASSPGGDFPKFF
J: TRBJ1-1; size: few; V: TRBV6-1; D: .; DNA: TGTGCCAGCAAAAACAGAAAACACACTGAAGCTTTCTTT; CDR3: CASKNRKHTEAFF
J: TRBJ1-2; size: many; V: TRBV28; D: .; DNA: TGTGCCAGCAGTTTGTACAGTTCTAACTATGGCTACACCTTC; CDR3: CASSLYSSNYGYTF
J: TRBJ1-1; size: .; V: TRBV7-9; D: TRBD1; DNA: TGTGCCAGCAGCTTAGCCTCATTACAGGGGATGAACACTGAAGCTTTCTTT; CDR3: CASSLASLQGMNTEAFF
J: TRBJ1-2; size: many; V: TRBV30; D: .; DNA: TGTGCCTGGACAAGATCGAGCTATGGCTACACCTTC; CDR3: CAWTRSSYGYTF
J: TRBJ2-5; size: .; V: TRBV24-1; D: .; DNA: TGTGCCACCAGTGATCGGGCAGGGGTCCTGCAGACCCAGTACTTC; CDR3: CATSDRAGVLQTQYF
J: TRBJ1-2; size: many; V: TRBV12-3/TRBV12-4; D: .; DNA: TGTGCCAGCAGAATTCTTACAGGGTACTATGGCTACACCTTC; CDR3: CASRILTGYYGYTF
J: TRBJ2-1; size: many; V: TRBV27; D: .; DNA: TGTGCCAGCAGTTTAGAAGCGTCTAGCTCCTACAATGAGCAGTTCTTC; CDR3: CASSLEASSSYNEQFF
J: TRBJ2-2; size: .; V: TRBV15; D: .; DNA: TGTGCCACCAGCAGAGGTGGAGGGGCCGGGGAGCTGTTTTTT; CDR3: CATSRGGGAGELFF
J: TRBJ2-7; size: .; V: TRBV20-1; D: .; DNA: TGCAGTGCTAGATCGACCTCTGGTCGTTACGAGCAGTACTTC; CDR3: CSARSTSGRYEQYF
J: TRBJ2-1; size: .; V: TRBV6-5; D: TRBD2; DNA: TGTGCCAGCAGTTACTCGGGGACTAGCGTCTCCTACAATGAGCAGTTCTTC; CDR3: CASSYSGTSVSYNEQFF
J: TRBJ2-2; size: .; V: TRBV29-1; D: .; DNA: TGCAGCGTTGATCTCTCCGGGGAGCTGTTTTTT; CDR3: CSVDLSGELFF
J: TRBJ2-1; size: few; V: TRBV27; D: .; DNA: TGTGCCAGCAGTTTTGCCCGGGATGAGCAGTTCTTC; CDR3: CASSFARDEQFF
J: TRBJ2-1; size: many; V: TRBV7-2; D: TRBD1; DNA: TGTGCCAGCAGCCCGATAGGGACAGGTCGCAATGAGCAGTTCTTC; CDR3: CASSPIGTGRNEQFF
J: TRBJ2-1; size: .; V: TRBV5-1; D: TRBD1; DNA: TGCGCCAGCAGCTTACTTGGGACAGGGACCTACAATGAGCAGTTCTTC; CDR3: CASSLLGTGTYNEQFF
J: TRBJ2-5; size: many; V: TRBV6-1; D: .; DNA: TGTGCCAGCAGTGAACCCATAGGGGGACACGGGGAGACCCAGTACTTC; CDR3: CASSEPIGGHGETQYF
J: TRBJ2-7; size: few; V: TRBV20-1; D: .; DNA: TGCAGTGCCCATTCCGCAGACTCCTACGAGCAGTACTTC; CDR3: CSAHSADSYEQYF
J: TRBJ2-1; size: many; V: TRBV18; D: .; DNA: TGTGCCAGCTCAACGAACGCGGGCAATGAGCAGTTCTTC; CDR3: CASSTNAGNEQFF
J: TRBJ2-3; size: once; V: TRBV13; D: .; DNA: TGTGCCAGCAGCTTAGGGCCGGCGGCAGCCACAGATACGCAGTATTTT; CDR3: CASSLGPAAATDTQYF
J: TRBJ2-7; size: .; V: TRBV9; D: .; DNA: TGTGCCAGCAGCACCGAGATCGGTGGCGGTACCAATGAGCAGTACTTC; CDR3: CASSTEIGGGTNEQYF
J: TRBJ2-7; size: once; V: TRBV24-1; D: TRBD1; DNA: TGTGCCGCGGGACAGGGGGCGGGGGAGCAGTACTTC; CDR3: CAAGQGAGEQYF
J: TRBJ2-5; size: many; V: TRBV28; D: .; DNA: TGTGCCAGCACCCTTGGCGCAGGGAGCTTCCAAGAGACCCAGTACTTC; CDR3: CASTLGAGSFQETQYF
J: TRBJ2-7; size: many; V: TRBV3-1; D: TRBD2; DNA: TGTGCCAGCAGCCCCGGGGGGGGACCCTACGAGCAGTACTTC; CDR3: CASSPGGGPYEQYF
J: TRBJ2-6; size: few; V: TRBV30; D: .; DNA: TGTGCCGGCGTCCCGGACGGGGCCAACGTCCTGACTTTC; CDR3: CAGVPDGANVLTF
J: TRBJ1-5; size: .; V: TRBV5-1; D: .; DNA: TGCGCCAGCAGCAGGGGTACGGGTCAGCCCCAGCATTTT; CDR3: CASSRGTGQPQHF
J: TRBJ2-7; size: few; V: TRBV4-1; D: .; DNA: TGCGCCAGCTGTAGGACGGCGGGTGTGGGGGAGCAGTACTTC; CDR3: CASCRTAGVGEQYF
J: TRBJ1-2; size: once; V: TRBV11-3; D: TRBD1; DNA: TGTGCCAGCAGCGCGGGACAGATATATGGCTACACCTTC; CDR3: CASSAGQIYGYTF
J: TRBJ2-3; size: few; V: TRBV7-9; D: .; DNA: TGTGCCAGCAGCCAGTATTACGGGCGGGGTATCACAGATACGCAGTATTTT; CDR3: CASSQYYGRGITDTQYF
J: TRBJ2-7; size: few; V: TRBV19; D: .; DNA: TGTGCCAGCAAAGACAGGATTACATCCTACGAGCAGTACTTC; CDR3: CASKDRITSYEQYF
J: TRBJ2-2; size: many; V: TRBV27; D: .; DNA: TGTGCCAGCAGCCCTCGGACAGGGTTCTTTGTAGCGGGGACGAACACCGGGGAGCTGTTTTTT; CDR3: CASSPRTGFFVAGTNTGELFF
J: TRBJ2-3; size: many; V: TRBV7-2; D: TRBD2; DNA: TGTGCCAGCAGCTTAGTTCCAGCGGGAGGGGTCAAAAAGGGGTCAGATACGCAGTATTTT; CDR3: CASSLVPAGGVKKGSDTQYF
J: TRBJ2-1; size: many; V: TRBV29-1; D: TRBD2; DNA: TGCAGCGTTGAAGATCGAGCGGGAGTAGTAGATGAGCAGTTCTTC; CDR3: CSVEDRAGVVDEQFF
J: TRBJ1-1; size: few; V: TRBV28; D: .; DNA: TGTGCCGGCAGTTCCTTCGACAGGCCCATGAACACTGAAGCTTTCTTT; CDR3: CAGSSFDRPMNTEAFF
J: TRBJ2-3; size: .; V: TRBV20-1; D: TRBD2; DNA: TGCAGTGCTGCCACGGGGACTAGCGGCACAGATACGCAGTATTTT; CDR3: CSAATGTSGTDTQYF
J: TRBJ2-5; size: few; V: TRBV20-1; D: .; DNA: TGCAGTGCCGGGACCAAACAAGAGACCCAGTACTTC; CDR3: CSAGTKQETQYF
J: TRBJ1-1; size: .; V: TRBV29-1; D: .; DNA: TGCAGCGTTGAACGGCCAGTGAACACTGAAGCTTTCTTT; CDR3: CSVERPVNTEAFF
J: TRBJ2-2; size: .; V: TRBV5-6; D: TRBD1; DNA: TGTGCCAGCAGCTTGGGGACAGGGGGCTTCGGGGAGCTGTTTTTT; CDR3: CASSLGTGGFGELFF
J: TRBJ2-7; size: few; V: TRBV6-1; D: TRBD1; DNA: TGTGCCAGCAGTACCTTAGACGGGACAGCCACCTACGAGCAGTACTTC; CDR3: CASSTLDGTATYEQYF
J: TRBJ1-5; size: few; V: TRBV28; D: TRBD1; DNA: TGTGCCAGCAGCCTCGACAGGGTAGCAAATCAGCCCCAGCATTTT; CDR3: CASSLDRVANQPQHF
J: TRBJ1-2; size: .; V: TRBV7-3; D: .; DNA: TGTGCCAGCAGCTCCCTCGTAAAGCACGCTCCCTATGGCTACACCTTC; CDR3: CASSSLVKHAPYGYTF
J: TRBJ2-2; size: .; V: TRBV20-1; D: .; DNA: TGCAGTGCGCAAGGGGCGAACACCGGGGAGCTGTTTTTT; CDR3: CSAQGANTGELFF
J: TRBJ2-7; size: .; V: TRBV9; D: TRBD2; DNA: TGTGCCAGCAGCGGTACAAGCGGGAGAAGGAACGAGCAGTACTTC; CDR3: CASSGTSGRRNEQYF
J: TRBJ2-5; size: .; V: TRBV5-4; D: TRBD1; DNA: TGTGCCAGCAGCTTGCCAGGGGGCGGCGAGACCCAGTACTTC; CDR3: CASSLPGGGETQYF
J: TRBJ2-1; size: many; V: TRBV24-1; D: TRBD1; DNA: TGTGCCACCAGTGAACCCGGGACAGGGGAGAACAATGAGCAGTTCTTC; CDR3: CATSEPGTGENNEQFF